One and the same sample provided the 5 T cell receptor beta chains below, sequenced in a study of cytomegalovirus exposure and HLA in healthy donors. The primer mix had 60 Vbeta and 13 Jbeta primers. Only in-frame clones appear in the TCRdb table, and some are missing; sequencing was by immunoSEQ multiplex PCR. The repertoire holds 120,000 or so clones, with roughly 74% as singletons. Sequencing used PBMCs. The source is a woman aged 45-65 years in good health and CMV-seropositive.

This clone was counted a single time. The chain joins TRBV6-5 to TRBJ2-5, with D perhaps matching TRBD1 (7 bases). Germline V gives CDR1 MNHEY, CDR2 SVGAGI. The CDR3 loop spans 13 amino acids. Trimming pared 5 bases from V and 5 bases from J, leaving 12 bases between. The CDR3 nucleotides read TGTGCCAGCAGTGGGGGGACAGATGAGACCCAGTACTTC. This codes for CASSGGTDETQYF.

The rearrangement uses TRBV7-9 and TRBJ2-5; tentatively, D is TRBD1 (5 bases). V lost 5 bases and J 9 bases, leaving 10 bases between the germline ends. Germline values: CDR1 SEHNR, CDR2 FQNEAQ (reference sequence). The CDR3 extends over 11 amino acids. CDR3 in DNA: TGTGCCAGCAGCGGCCAAGGGGCCCAGTACTTC. This gives the protein CASSGQGAQYF.

The rearrangement uses TRBV11-2 and TRBJ2-3, with a tentative D call TRBD2 (6 bases). The germline V gene has CDR1 SGHAT and CDR2 FQNNGV. The CDR3 spans 19 residues. The germline V and J ends were trimmed by 1 base and 2 bases, with 22 bases remaining between them. CDR3 coding DNA: TGTGCCAGCAGCTTAGGGAGGGCTGGCGGGCCCCCATCCACAGATACGCAGTATTTT. Amino acid sequence: CASSLGRAGGPPSTDTQYF.

In this sample, this clone turned up a few times. The rearrangement links TRBV7-2 to TRBJ2-5; weak D call: TRBD2 (5 bases). The germline V and J ends were trimmed by 3 bases and 6 bases, with 11 bases remaining between them. From germline, CDR1 is SGHTA and CDR2 FQGNSA. The CDR3 length is 13 residues. The DNA of the CDR3 is TGTGCCAGCAGCTTCTCCCGGGGTCAGACCCAGTACTTC. It is translated as CASSFSRGQTQYF.

The V call is TRBV30, the J call TRBJ2-5, with TRBD2 matching 8 bases. J lost 5 bases, V lost 3 bases, and 11 bases had no gene match. CDR3 length: 15 amino acids. Germline V gene data show CDR1 as GTSNPN and CDR2 as SVGIG (reference sequence). CDR3 region: CAWSSGRGGRETQYF. The CDR3, as DNA: TGTGCCTGGAGCTCAGGTCGGGGGGGTCGGGAGACCCAGTACTTC.